These 9 T cell receptor beta chains were sequenced from one sample in a study of blood T cell repertoires in COVID-19. TCRdb's table, derived via immunoSEQ multiplex PCR, lists solely in-frame clones and lacks some. The sample lists 130,000 or so clones; more than 70% were seen once. Sample: peripheral blood. The source is a man in his 60s with acute or convalescent COVID-19.

The CDR3 spells CASSLAGSGSYNEQFF. Written as DNA, the CDR3 is TGCGCCAGCAGCTTGGCCGGAAGCGGCTCCTACAATGAGCAGTTCTTC. The chain is built from TRBV5-1 and TRBJ2-1; TRBD2 is a possible D gene (5 bases). The CDR3 is made up of 16 amino acids. Trimming took off 0 bases at V and 0 bases at J, with 10 bases between the two ends. CDR1 and CDR2 (germline): SGHRS, YFSETQ.

Worth noting for this clone: Other DNA variants within this sample encode the same CDR3. This chain connects TRBV5-4 to TRBJ2-1; D is unresolved. V was cut by 0 bases and J by 5 bases, with 6 bases left in between. Germline CDR1 and CDR2: SGHNT and YYREEE (reference sequence). The CDR3 sequence is 13 residues long. In DNA form, the CDR3 reads TGTGCCAGCAGCTTGGCAGGAAACAATGAGCAGTTCTTC. This encodes CASSLAGNNEQFF. Full variable domain (rest looked up from reference TRBV5-4 and TRBJ2-1): ETGVTQSPTHLIKTRGQQVTLRCSSQSGHNTVSWYQQALGQGPQFIFQYYREEENGRGNFPPRFSGLQFPNYSSELNVNALELDDSALYLCASSLAGNNEQFFGPGTRLTVL.

The chain couples TRBV14 to TRBJ2-7; D remains unclear. The CDR3 extends over 15 amino acids. V was clipped by 1 base and J by 0 bases, with 10 bases between them. CDR1 is SGHDN, CDR2 FVKESK, per germline. The CDR3, as DNA: TGTGCCAGCAGCCAAGGTACACAGAGCTCCTACGAGCAGTACTTC. It codes for CASSQGTQSSYEQYF.

The J gene is TRBJ1-2, the V gene TRBV5-1; 10 nucleotides align to TRBD1. Germline V CDR1 and CDR2: SGHRS, YFSETQ. Trimming took 2 bases from V and 4 from J; bases not matched to a gene: 5. The CDR3 consists of 15 residues. As DNA, the CDR3 is TGCGCCAGCAGCTTAGGGACAGGGGATGGCTATGGCTACACCTTC. The encoded protein is CASSLGTGDGYGYTF.

The chain employs TRBV5-1 and TRBJ2-1; the D gene is possibly TRBD2 (7 bases). The V end was cut by 0 bases, the J end by 1 base, with 14 bases between. CDR1 is SGHRS, CDR2 YFSETQ, per germline. The CDR3 is 17 residues long. The CDR3: CASSLGGGGLSYNEQFF. CDR3 in DNA: TGCGCCAGCAGCTTGGGCGGCGGGGGCCTATCCTACAATGAGCAGTTCTTC.

V and J are TRBV6-5 and TRBJ1-2; D might be TRBD1 (5 bases). This CDR3 contains 13 residues. V dropped 5 bases and J dropped 4 bases, with 11 bases sitting between them. CDR1 and CDR2 from the germline V gene are MNHEY and SVGAGI. The CDR3 reads CASSPRRVYGYTF. In nucleotides, the CDR3 is TGTGCCAGCAGTCCCCGCAGGGTCTATGGCTACACCTTC.

The V and J genes are TRBV6-5 and TRBJ1-6; D perhaps matches TRBD1 (5 bases). The germline gives CDR1 MNHEY, CDR2 SVGAGI. This CDR3 is 15 amino acids long. V lost 5 bases and J 9 bases, leaving 17 bases between the germline ends. CDR3 residues: CASSRYGGVGSPLHF. CDR3 sequence (DNA): TGTGCCAGCAGTCGGTACGGGGGGGTTGGTTCACCCCTCCACTTT.

The rearrangement uses TRBV7-3 and TRBJ1-1; possibly TRBD1 for D (5 bases). CDR3 size: 12 residues. CDR1 is SGHTA and CDR2 is FQGTGA in the germline V gene. The V end was cut by 4 bases, the J end by 11 bases, with 14 bases between. In DNA, the CDR3 is TGTGCCAGCAGCTCCACCGGGACTGCGGCTTTCTTT. Its protein is CASSSTGTAAFF.

The V gene is TRBV5-1, the J gene TRBJ2-2; D might be TRBD2 (5 bases). The CDR3 is 16 residues long. The V end lost 3 bases, the J end lost 1 base, and 13 bases lay between the germline ends. CDR1 is SGHRS and CDR2 is YFSETQ in the germline V gene. The CDR3 is CASSSSGLMNTGELFF. CDR3 sequence (DNA): TGCGCCAGCAGCTCAAGTGGACTCATGAACACCGGGGAGCTGTTTTTT.